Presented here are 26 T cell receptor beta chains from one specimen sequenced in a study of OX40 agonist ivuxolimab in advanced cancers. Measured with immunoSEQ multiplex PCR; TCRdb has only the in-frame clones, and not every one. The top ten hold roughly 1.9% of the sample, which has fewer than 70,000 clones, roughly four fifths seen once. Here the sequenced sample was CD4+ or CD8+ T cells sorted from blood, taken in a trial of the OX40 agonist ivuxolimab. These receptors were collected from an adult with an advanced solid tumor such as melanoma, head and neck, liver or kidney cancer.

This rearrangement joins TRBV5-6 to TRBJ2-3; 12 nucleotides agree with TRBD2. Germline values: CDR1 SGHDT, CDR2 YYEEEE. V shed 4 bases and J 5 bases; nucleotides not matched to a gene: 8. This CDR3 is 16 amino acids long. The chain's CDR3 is CASSRALAGGGDTQYF. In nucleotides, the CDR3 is TGTGCCAGCAGCCGGGCACTAGCGGGAGGTGGAGATACGCAGTATTTT.

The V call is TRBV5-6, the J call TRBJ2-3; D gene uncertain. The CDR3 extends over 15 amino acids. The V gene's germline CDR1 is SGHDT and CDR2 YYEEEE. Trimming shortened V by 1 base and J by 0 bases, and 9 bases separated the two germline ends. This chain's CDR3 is CASSLLETSTDTQYF. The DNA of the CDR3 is TGTGCCAGCAGCTTGTTGGAGACTAGCACAGATACGCAGTATTTT.

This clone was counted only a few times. CDR3 in amino acids: CASSSQGPGYTF. The CDR3 DNA sequence: TGTGCCAGCAGCTCGCAGGGGCCTGGCTACACCTTC. V usage is TRBV7-2 and J usage is TRBJ1-2; weak D call: TRBD1 (6 bases). The CDR3 consists of 12 residues. With 4 bases removed from V and 7 bases from J, the gap between germline ends came to 10 bases. The germline gives CDR1 SGHTA, CDR2 FQGNSA.

The CDR3 region is CASSEFRTGVYEQYF. The CDR3 DNA reads TGCGCCAGCAGTGAGTTCCGGACAGGGGTTTACGAGCAGTACTTC. This sequence joins TRBV10-1 and TRBJ2-7, with 9 bases identical to TRBD1. The CDR3 is made up of 15 amino acids. Germline CDR1 WNHNN, CDR2 SYGVQD (reference sequence). V shed 1 base, J shed 4 bases, and the junction held 5 bases outside the gene matches.

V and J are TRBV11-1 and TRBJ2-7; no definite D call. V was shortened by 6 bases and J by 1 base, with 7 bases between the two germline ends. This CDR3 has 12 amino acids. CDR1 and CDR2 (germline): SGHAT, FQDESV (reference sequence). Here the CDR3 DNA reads TGTGCCAGCAGTCCGAGGTCCTACGAGCAGTACTTC. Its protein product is CASSPRSYEQYF.

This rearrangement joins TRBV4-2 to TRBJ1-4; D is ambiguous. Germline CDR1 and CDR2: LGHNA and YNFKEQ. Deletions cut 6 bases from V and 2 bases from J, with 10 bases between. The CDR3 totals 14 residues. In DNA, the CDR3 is TGTGCCAGCAGGCCCGGCGGGACTAATGAAAAACTGTTTTTT. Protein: CASRPGGTNEKLFF.

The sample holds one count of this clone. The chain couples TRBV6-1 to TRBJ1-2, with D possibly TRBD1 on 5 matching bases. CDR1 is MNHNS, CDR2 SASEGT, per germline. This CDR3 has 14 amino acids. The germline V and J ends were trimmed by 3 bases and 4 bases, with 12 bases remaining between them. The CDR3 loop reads CASSEAGISYGYTF. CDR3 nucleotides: TGTGCCAGCAGTGAGGCAGGGATTAGCTATGGCTACACCTTC.

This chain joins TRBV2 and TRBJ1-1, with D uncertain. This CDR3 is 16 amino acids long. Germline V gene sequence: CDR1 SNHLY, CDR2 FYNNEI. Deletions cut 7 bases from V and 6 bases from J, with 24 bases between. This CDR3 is CASIPDGFPPRAEAFF. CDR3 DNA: TGTGCCAGCATTCCGGACGGCTTTCCGCCCCGGGCTGAAGCTTTCTTT.

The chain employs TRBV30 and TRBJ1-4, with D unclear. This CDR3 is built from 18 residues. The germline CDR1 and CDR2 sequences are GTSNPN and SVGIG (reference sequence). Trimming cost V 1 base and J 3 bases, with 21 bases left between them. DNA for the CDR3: TGTGCCTGGAGTGCCCGACGGCACTCTAATGACCCTAATGAAAAACTGTTTTTT. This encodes CAWSARRHSNDPNEKLFF. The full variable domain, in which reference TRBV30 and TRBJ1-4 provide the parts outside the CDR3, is SQTIHQWPATLVQPVGSPLSLECTVEGTSNPNLYWYRQAAGRGLQLLFYSVGIGQISSEVPQNLSASRPQDRQFILSSKKLLLSDSGFYLCAWSARRHSNDPNEKLFFGSGTQLSVL.

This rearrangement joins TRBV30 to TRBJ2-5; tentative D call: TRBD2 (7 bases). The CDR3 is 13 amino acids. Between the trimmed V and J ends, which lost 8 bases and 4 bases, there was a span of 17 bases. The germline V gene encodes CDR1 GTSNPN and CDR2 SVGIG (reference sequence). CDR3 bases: TGTGCCGGACAGCGGGGACGAATAGAGACCCAGTACTTC. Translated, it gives CAGQRGRIETQYF.

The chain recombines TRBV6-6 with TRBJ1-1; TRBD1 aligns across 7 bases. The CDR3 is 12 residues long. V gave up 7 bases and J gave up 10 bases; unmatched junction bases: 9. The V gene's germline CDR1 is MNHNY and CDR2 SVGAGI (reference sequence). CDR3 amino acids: CASTRQGVGAFF. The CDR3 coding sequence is TGTGCCAGCACCCGGCAGGGGGTTGGAGCTTTCTTT.

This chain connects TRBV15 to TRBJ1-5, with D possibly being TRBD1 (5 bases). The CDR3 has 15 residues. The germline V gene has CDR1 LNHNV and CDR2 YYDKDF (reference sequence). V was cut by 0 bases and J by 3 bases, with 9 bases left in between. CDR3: CATSRDPGHNQPQHF. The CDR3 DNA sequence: TGTGCCACCAGCAGAGATCCGGGGCACAATCAGCCCCAGCATTTT.

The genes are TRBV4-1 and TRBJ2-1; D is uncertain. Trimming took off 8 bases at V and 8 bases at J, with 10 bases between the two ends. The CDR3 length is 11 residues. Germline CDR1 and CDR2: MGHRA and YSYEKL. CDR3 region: CASGSGDEQFF. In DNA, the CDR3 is TGCGCCAGCGGCTCTGGGGATGAGCAGTTCTTC.

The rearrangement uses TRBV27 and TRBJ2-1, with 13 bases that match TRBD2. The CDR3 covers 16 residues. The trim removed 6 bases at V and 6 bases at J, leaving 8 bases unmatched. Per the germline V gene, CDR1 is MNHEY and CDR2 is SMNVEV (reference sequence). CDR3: CASRPRLAGGFNEQFF. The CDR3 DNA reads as TGTGCCAGCAGACCTAGACTAGCGGGGGGATTCAATGAGCAGTTCTTC.

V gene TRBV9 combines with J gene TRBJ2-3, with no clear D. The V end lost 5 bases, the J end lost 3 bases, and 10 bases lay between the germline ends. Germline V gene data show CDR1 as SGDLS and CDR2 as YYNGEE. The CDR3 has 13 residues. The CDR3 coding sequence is TGTGCCAGCAGGGGAAGTGGGACAGATACGCAGTATTTT. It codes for CASRGSGTDTQYF.

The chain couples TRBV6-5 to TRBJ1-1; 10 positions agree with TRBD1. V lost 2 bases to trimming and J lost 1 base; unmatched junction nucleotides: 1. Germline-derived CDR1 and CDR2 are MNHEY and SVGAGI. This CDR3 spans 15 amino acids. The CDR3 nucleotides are TGTGCCAGCAGTTACGGGGACAGGGGGAACACTGAAGCTTTCTTT. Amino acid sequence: CASSYGDRGNTEAFF.

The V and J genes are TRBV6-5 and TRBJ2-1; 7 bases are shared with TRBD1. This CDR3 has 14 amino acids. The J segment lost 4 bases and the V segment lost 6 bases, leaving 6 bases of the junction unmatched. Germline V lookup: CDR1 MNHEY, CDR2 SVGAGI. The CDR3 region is CASRRDRMYNEQFF. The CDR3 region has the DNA TGTGCCAGCAGGAGGGACAGAATGTACAATGAGCAGTTCTTC.

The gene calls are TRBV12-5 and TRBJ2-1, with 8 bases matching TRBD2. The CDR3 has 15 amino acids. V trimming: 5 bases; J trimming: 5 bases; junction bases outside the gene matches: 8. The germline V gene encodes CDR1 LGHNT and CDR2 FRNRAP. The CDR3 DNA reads TGTGCTAGTGGTCTTTCGGGAGGGTTGAACAATGAGCAGTTCTTC. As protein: CASGLSGGLNNEQFF.

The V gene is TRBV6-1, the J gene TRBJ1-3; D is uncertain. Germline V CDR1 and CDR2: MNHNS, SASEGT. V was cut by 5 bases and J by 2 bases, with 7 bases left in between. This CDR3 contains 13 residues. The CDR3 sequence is CASSLNTGNTIYF. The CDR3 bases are TGTGCCAGCAGTCTTAATACTGGAAACACCATATATTTT.

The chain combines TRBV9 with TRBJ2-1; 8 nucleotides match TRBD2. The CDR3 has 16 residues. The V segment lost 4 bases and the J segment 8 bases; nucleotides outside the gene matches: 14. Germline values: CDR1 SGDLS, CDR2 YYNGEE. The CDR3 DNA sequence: TGTGCCAGCAGCCCCTCAGCGGGAGTAATAGATTATGAGCAGTTCTTC. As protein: CASSPSAGVIDYEQFF.

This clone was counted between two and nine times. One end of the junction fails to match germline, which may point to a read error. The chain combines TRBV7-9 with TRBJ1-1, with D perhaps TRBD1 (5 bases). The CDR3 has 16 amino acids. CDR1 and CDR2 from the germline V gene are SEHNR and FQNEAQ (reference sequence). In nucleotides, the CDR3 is TGTGCCAGCAGCTTTAGGCAGGGCAGCCTGAACGCTGAAGCTTTCTTT. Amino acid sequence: CASSFRQGSLNAEAFF.

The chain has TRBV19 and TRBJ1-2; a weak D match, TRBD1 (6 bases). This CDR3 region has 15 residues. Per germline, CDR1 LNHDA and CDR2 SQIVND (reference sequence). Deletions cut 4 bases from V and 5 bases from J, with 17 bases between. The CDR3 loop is CASSTGTPRGYGYTF. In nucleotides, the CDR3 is TGTGCCAGTAGTACCGGGACACCTCGGGGGTATGGCTACACCTTC.

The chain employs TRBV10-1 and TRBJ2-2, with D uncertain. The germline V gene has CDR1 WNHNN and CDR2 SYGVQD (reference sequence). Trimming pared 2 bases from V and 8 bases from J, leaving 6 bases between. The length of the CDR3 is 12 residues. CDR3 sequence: CASSERWGELFF. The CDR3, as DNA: TGCGCCAGCAGTGAGAGGTGGGGGGAGCTGTTTTTT.

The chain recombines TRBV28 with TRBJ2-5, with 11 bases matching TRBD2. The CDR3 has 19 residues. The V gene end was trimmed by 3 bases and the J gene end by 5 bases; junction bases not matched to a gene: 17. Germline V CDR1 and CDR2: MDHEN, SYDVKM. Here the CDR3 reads CASSFKLLVLAGVDETQYF. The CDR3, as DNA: TGTGCCAGCAGTTTTAAACTTTTAGTACTAGCGGGAGTGGATGAGACCCAGTACTTC. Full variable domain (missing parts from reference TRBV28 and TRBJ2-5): DVKVTQSSRYLVKRTGEKVFLECVQDMDHENMFWYRQDPGLGLRLIYFSYDVKMKEKGDIPEGYSVSREKKERFSLILESASTNQTSMYLCASSFKLLVLAGVDETQYFGPGTRLLVL.

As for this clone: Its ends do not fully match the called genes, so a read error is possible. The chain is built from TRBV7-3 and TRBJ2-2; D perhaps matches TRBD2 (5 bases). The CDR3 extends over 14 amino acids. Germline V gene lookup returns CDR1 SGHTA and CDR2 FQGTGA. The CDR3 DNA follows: TGTGCCAGCAGCCTAACGGGGTGGGCCGGGGAGCTGTTTTTT. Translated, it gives CASSLTGWAGELFF.

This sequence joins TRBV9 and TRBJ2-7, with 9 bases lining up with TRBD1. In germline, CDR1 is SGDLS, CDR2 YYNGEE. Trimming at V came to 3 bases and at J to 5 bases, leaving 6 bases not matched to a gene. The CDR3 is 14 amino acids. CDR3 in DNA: TGTGCCAGCAGCGGGCCGGGACAGGGTAACGAGCAGTACTTC. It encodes CASSGPGQGNEQYF. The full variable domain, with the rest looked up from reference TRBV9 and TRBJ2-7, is DSGVTQTPKHLITATGQRVTLRCSPRSGDLSVYWYQQSLDQGLQFLIQYYNGEERAKGNILERFSAQQFPDLHSELNLSSLELGDSALYFCASSGPGQGNEQYFGPGTRLTVT.